This T cell receptor (beta chain) is from a study of T cell changes during pregnancy in multiple sclerosis. Clones were sequenced by immunoSEQ multiplex PCR, and TCRdb holds only the in-frame ones, with some missing. This sample carries about 70,000 clones, approximately 94% of them seen once, and the ten largest clones take less than 0.6%. A word on this clone: One end of the junction fails to match germline, which may point to a read error.

CDR1 is SQVTM and CDR2 is ANQGSEA in the germline V gene. The CDR3 length is 12 residues. The sample consisted of peripheral blood, taken in the third trimester of pregnancy. This clonotype was obtained from a female donor with multiple sclerosis, enrolled in a pregnancy study. The rearrangement joins TRBV29-1 to TRBJ2-1; 7 bases match TRBD1. The CDR3 sequence: CSVTGDGFGQLF. The CDR3 DNA follows: TGCAGCGTAACAGGGGATGGGTTCGGCCAGCTCTTC.